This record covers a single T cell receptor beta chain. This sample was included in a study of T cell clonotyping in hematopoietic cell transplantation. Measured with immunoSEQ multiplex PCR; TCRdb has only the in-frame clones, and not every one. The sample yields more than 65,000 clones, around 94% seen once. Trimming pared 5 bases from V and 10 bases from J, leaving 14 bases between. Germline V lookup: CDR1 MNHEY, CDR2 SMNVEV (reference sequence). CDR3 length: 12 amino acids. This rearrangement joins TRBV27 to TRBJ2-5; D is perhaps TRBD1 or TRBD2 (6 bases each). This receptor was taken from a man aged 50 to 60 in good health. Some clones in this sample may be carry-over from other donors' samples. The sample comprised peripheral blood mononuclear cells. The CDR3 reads CASSRQQGLQYF. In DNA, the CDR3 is TGTGCCAGCAGTCGCCAACAGGGACTCCAGTACTTC.